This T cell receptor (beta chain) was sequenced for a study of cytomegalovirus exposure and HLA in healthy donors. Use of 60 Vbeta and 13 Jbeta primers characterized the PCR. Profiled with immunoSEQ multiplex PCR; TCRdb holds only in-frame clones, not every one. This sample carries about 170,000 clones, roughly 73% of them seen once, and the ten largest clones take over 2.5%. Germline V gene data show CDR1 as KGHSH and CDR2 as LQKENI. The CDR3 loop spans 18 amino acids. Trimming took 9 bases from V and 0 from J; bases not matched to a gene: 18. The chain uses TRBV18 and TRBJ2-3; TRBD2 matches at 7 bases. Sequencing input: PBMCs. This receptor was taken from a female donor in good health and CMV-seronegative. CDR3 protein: CASITGSQGLKSTDTQYF. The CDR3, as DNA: TGTGCCAGTATCACCGGGAGCCAGGGACTAAAAAGCACAGATACGCAGTATTTT.